This T cell receptor (beta chain) was recovered during a study of identical twins. Overall study results and limits: Alpha sequences out of frame and shared by twins had excess low generation probability. It was possible that invariant MAIT and iNKT cells partly confounded the zero-insertion analyses.

The CDR3 spans 14 residues. The V gene lost 6 bases and the J gene lost 7 bases, with 13 bases spanning the gap. TCRdb reprocessed the 5' RACE reads with MiXCR, giving one entry per CDR3 protein. The table records about 1.7 million distinct CDR3 sequences, around 29% of them present only once. Notes on this clonotype: Its antigen is undetermined.

The V call is TRBV12-3 or TRBV12-4, the J call TRBJ1-6; D not resolved. Material: cord blood. The source is a newborn girl in good health. The CDR3 DNA sequence: TGTGCCAGCAGCTGGATAGGGTTAAATTCACCCCTCCACTTT. This encodes CASSWIGLNSPLHF.